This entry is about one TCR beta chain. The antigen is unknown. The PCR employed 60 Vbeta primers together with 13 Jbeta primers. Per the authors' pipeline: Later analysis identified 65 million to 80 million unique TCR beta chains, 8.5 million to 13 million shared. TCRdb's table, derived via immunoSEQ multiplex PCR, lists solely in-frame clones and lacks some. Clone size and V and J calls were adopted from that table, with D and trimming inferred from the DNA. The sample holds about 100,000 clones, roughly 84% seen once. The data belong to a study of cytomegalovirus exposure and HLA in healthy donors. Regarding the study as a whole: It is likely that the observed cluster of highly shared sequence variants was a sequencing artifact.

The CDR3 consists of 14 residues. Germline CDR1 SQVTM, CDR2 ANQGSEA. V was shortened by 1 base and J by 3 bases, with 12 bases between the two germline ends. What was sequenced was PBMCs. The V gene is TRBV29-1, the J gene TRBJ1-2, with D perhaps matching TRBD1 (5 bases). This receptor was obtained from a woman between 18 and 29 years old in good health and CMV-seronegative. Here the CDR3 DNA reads TGCAGCGTTGAAGGAGAACAGGAAGACTATGGCTACACCTTC. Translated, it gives CSVEGEQEDYGYTF. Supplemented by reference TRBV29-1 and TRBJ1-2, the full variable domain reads SAVISQKPSRDICQRGTSLTIQCQVDSQVTMMFWYRQQPGQSLTLIATANQGSEATYESGFVIDKFPISRPNLTFSTLTVSNMSPEDSSIYLCSVEGEQEDYGYTFGSGTRLTVV.